Listed below are T cell receptor beta chains from one sample, sequenced in a study of T cells in Graves' hyperthyroidism and ophthalmopathy. One entry per CDR3 protein, called by TCRdb with MiXCR from the multiplex PCR reads. The sample yields around 620,000 distinct CDR3 sequences, around 15% seen once. The sequencing sample was made of blood. The receptors come from a woman younger than 45 with Graves' hyperthyroidism. Both conserved end residues are part of each CDR3. Each record gives: V gene, clone size, J gene, D gene, CDR3 DNA, CDR3 protein. A D gene is named only where the DNA matches it firmly. Size tells how often a clone was seen (once, few, many) or the class of an expanded clone, and some rows leave it out.

>TRBV20-1|few|TRBJ2-6|-
TGCAGTGGTACATGGGGGGCCAACGTCCTGACTTTC
CSGTWGANVLTF
>TRBV20-1|-|TRBJ2-7|-
TGCAGTGCTAGAGAAGTCGGGTGGGAGCAGTACTTC
CSAREVGWEQYF
>TRBV7-6|-|TRBJ1-2|-
TGTGCCAGCAGCTTAATTCAGGACCTGCATCACTATGGCTACACCTTC
CASSLIQDLHHYGYTF
>TRBV27|many|TRBJ2-1|TRBD2
TGTGCCAGCAGTTTAACCCGACTAGCGGGGTACAATGAGCAGTTCTTC
CASSLTRLAGYNEQFF
>TRBV30|-|TRBJ1-6|-
TGTGCCTGGAGTAGCGGTTCACCCCTCCACTTT
CAWSSGSPLHF
>TRBV7-3|-|TRBJ2-2|-
TGTGCCAGCAGCTCCCGGAGGGGGACCGGGGAGCTGTTTTTT
CASSSRRGTGELFF
>TRBV10-3|few|TRBJ1-4|-
TGTGCCATCAGTGGGCAGGGAACTAATGAAAAACTGTTTTTT
CAISGQGTNEKLFF
>TRBV5-6|few|TRBJ1-2|TRBD1
TGTGCCAGCAGCTTGGAGACAGGGGGCTTTCCAGGCTACACCTTC
CASSLETGGFPGYTF
>TRBV5-1|few|TRBJ2-5|TRBD1
TGCGCCAGCAGCTTACAACAGGGGGTACAAGAGACCCAGTACTTC
CASSLQQGVQETQYF
>TRBV20-1|few|TRBJ1-2|TRBD1
TGCAGTAGGGTTGGGGGACAGGGTCCAAACTATGGCTACACCTTC
CSRVGGQGPNYGYTF
>TRBV2|many|TRBJ1-5|TRBD1
TGTGCCAGCAGGGAGGACAGGGGAGGCAATCAGCCCCAGCATTTT
CASREDRGGNQPQHF
>TRBV19|few|TRBJ1-5|-
TGTGCCAGTAGTTGGCGTGTCGGACGGAGCAATCAGCCCCAGCATTTT
CASSWRVGRSNQPQHF
>TRBV20-1|many|TRBJ2-7|-
TGCAGTGCTAGAAGGGACGGAACCTACGAGCAGTACTTC
CSARRDGTYEQYF
>TRBV20-1|few|TRBJ2-7|-
TGCAGTGCTAGAGATATAGAGAACTACGAGCAGTACTTC
CSARDIENYEQYF
>TRBV7-9|few|TRBJ1-2|-
TGTGCCAGCGGCCTAGGGGTGGAGGGCTACACCTTC
CASGLGVEGYTF
>TRBV9|-|TRBJ2-4|-
TGTGCCACCTCTAGACTGAAAAACATTCAGTACTTC
CATSRLKNIQYF
>TRBV7-8|few|TRBJ2-2|-
TGTGCCAGCAGCTTAGTCCAGTTCAGGGGTGGAGCCGGGGAGCTGTTTTTT
CASSLVQFRGGAGELFF
>TRBV5-1|many|TRBJ2-7|TRBD1
TGCGCCAGCAGGGCCGGGACAGGGAATTCCTACGAGCAGTACTTC
CASRAGTGNSYEQYF